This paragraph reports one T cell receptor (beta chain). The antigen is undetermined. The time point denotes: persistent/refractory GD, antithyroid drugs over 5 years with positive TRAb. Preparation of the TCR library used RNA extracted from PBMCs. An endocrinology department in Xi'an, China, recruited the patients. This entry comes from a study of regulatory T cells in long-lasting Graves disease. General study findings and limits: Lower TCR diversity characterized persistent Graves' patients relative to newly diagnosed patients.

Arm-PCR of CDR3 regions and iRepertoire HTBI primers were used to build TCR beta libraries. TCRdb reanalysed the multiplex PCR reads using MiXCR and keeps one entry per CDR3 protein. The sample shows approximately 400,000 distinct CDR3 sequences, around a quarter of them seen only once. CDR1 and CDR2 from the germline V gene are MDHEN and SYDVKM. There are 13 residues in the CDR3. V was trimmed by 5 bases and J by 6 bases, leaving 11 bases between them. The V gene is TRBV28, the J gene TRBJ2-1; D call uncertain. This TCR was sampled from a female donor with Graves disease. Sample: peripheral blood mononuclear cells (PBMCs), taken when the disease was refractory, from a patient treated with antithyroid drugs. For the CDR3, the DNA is TGTGCCAGCAGTCCGTTAGTCGGCAATGAGCAGTTCTTC. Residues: CASSPLVGNEQFF.